These 11 T cell receptor beta chains share one sample of origin, sequenced in a study of T cell responses to AZD1222 COVID-19 vaccine. The repertoire was sequenced with immunoSEQ multiplex PCR; TCRdb's copy has only in-frame clones and lacks some. Of roughly 120,000 clones listed, approximately 89% were seen once; the top ten hold around 4.5%. The material was peripheral blood, obtained 28 days after the second AZD1222 dose. Receptor source: an adult who received the AZD1222 COVID-19 vaccine.

The gene calls are TRBV11-3 and TRBJ2-1; D ambiguous. Germline CDR1 and CDR2: SGHNT and YENEEA. The CDR3 is 16 amino acids. Trimming pared 0 bases from V and 0 bases from J, leaving 9 bases between. CDR3 in DNA: TGTGCCAGCAGCTTAGAGGCCTTTCTCTCCTACAATGAGCAGTTCTTC. Its protein is CASSLEAFLSYNEQFF.

V is TRBV29-1 and J is TRBJ1-1; TRBD1 is a possible D gene (6 bases). Trimming stripped 1 base from V and 1 base from J, with 7 bases between. The germline gives CDR1 SQVTM, CDR2 ANQGSEA. CDR3 length: 13 residues. This CDR3 is CSVEGGQNTEAFF. Written as DNA, the CDR3 is TGCAGCGTTGAAGGGGGACAGAACACTGAAGCTTTCTTT. Variable domain in full (rest from reference TRBV29-1 and TRBJ1-1): SAVISQKPSRDICQRGTSLTIQCQVDSQVTMMFWYRQQPGQSLTLIATANQGSEATYESGFVIDKFPISRPNLTFSTLTVSNMSPEDSSIYLCSVEGGQNTEAFFGQGTRLTVV.

The rearrangement links TRBV7-2 to TRBJ1-5; TRBD1 might be the D (6 bases). The length of the CDR3 is 14 residues. The V end was cut by 5 bases, the J end by 4 bases, with 12 bases between. Germline assignment: CDR1 SGHTA and CDR2 FQGNSA. CDR3 sequence: CASSPGAGNQPQHF. As DNA, the CDR3 is TGTGCCAGCAGCCCGGGGGCAGGAAATCAGCCCCAGCATTTT.

This rearrangement joins TRBV25-1 to TRBJ1-1; 9 bases map to TRBD1. This CDR3 region has 14 residues. V gave up 6 bases and J gave up 1 base; unmatched junction bases: 3. Germline CDR1 is MGHDK and CDR2 is SYGVNS. Written as DNA, the CDR3 is TGTGCCAGCAGGGGGACAGGGCCGAACACTGAAGCTTTCTTT. Protein product: CASRGTGPNTEAFF.

V is TRBV12-3 or TRBV12-4 and J is TRBJ2-7; TRBD2 aligns across 7 bases. The CDR3 has 12 residues. After removal of 3 bases from V and 6 bases from J, the junction contained 2 bases not matched to a gene. This chain's CDR3 is CASSFGGVEQYF. CDR3 DNA sequence: TGTGCCAGCAGTTTTGGGGGGGTCGAGCAGTACTTC.

This CDR3 is CASSLGAGTDYEQYF. The DNA of the CDR3 is TGTGCCAGCAGCCTAGGCGCCGGGACCGACTACGAGCAGTACTTC. V is TRBV7-6 and J is TRBJ2-7, with D perhaps assigned TRBD1 or TRBD2 (5 bases each). Germline V gene data show CDR1 as SGHVS and CDR2 as FNYEAQ. The CDR3 extends over 15 amino acids. V lost 5 bases and J lost 3, with 17 bases in between.

The chain uses TRBV6-2 or TRBV6-3 and TRBJ1-2, with D maybe TRBD1 (6 bases). The CDR3 is 15 residues long. Trimming cost V 0 bases and J 5 bases, with 13 bases left between them. Germline CDR1 MNHEY, CDR2 SVGEGT. CDR3 sequence reads: CASSYSAGTTYGYTF. The CDR3 DNA reads TGTGCCAGCAGTTACTCAGCCGGGACAACGTATGGCTACACCTTC.

This chain joins TRBV10-2 and TRBJ1-1, with 11 bases identical to TRBD1. The CDR3 runs to 14 residues. Germline CDR1 is WSHSY and CDR2 is SAAADI. Trimming removed 7 bases from V and 3 bases from J; junction bases left unmatched: 4. The CDR3 region has the DNA TGCGCCAGCACCTGGACAGGGGGCTACACTGAAGCTTTCTTT. This encodes CASTWTGGYTEAFF.

In its sample, this clone ranks as medium-sized (0.01 to 0.1%). The J gene is TRBJ1-1, the V gene TRBV6-6, with D maybe TRBD1 (6 bases). Germline-derived CDR1 and CDR2 are MNHNY and SVGAGI (reference sequence). V lost 5 bases, J lost 5 bases, and 24 bases lay in between. This CDR3 has 17 amino acids. This CDR3 reads CASSPFGQGMKGTEAFF. CDR3 coding DNA: TGTGCCAGCAGTCCCTTCGGGCAGGGGATGAAGGGAACTGAAGCTTTCTTT.

This rearrangement joins TRBV3-1 (or the pseudogene TRBV3-2) to TRBJ1-1; 8 bases align to TRBD1. The germline gives CDR1 LGHDT, CDR2 YNNKEL (reference sequence). The length of the CDR3 is 12 residues. The J segment lost 11 bases and the V segment lost 4 bases, leaving 6 bases of the junction unmatched. The CDR3 reads CASSLDRAGAFF. CDR3 DNA: TGTGCCAGCAGCCTGGACAGGGCGGGGGCTTTCTTT.

This chain joins TRBV6-2 or TRBV6-3 and TRBJ1-1, with D possibly matching TRBD1 (5 bases). V lost 1 base, J lost 2 bases, and 8 bases lay in between. The CDR3 spans 14 residues. The germline V gene encodes CDR1 MNHEY and CDR2 SVGEGT. The CDR3 DNA reads TGTGCCAGCAGTTACTTGAGGGGTAACACTGAAGCTTTCTTT. It is translated as CASSYLRGNTEAFF.